This paragraph reports one T cell receptor beta chain. Its antigen remains unknown. These data belong to a study of PD-1 blockade in classical Hodgkin lymphoma. About the study: Patients were dosed intravenously with nivolumab at 3 mg/kg every 2 weeks.

V lost 0 bases and J 0 bases, leaving 12 bases between the germline ends. CDR3 length: 16 amino acids. Germline assignment: CDR1 LNHNV and CDR2 YYDKDF (reference sequence). Following autologous stem cell transplantation, relapse occurred in every patient, and exposure to brentuximab vedotin varied. The method was immunoSEQ multiplex PCR; TCRdb's version includes in-frame clones alone and lacks a portion of them. This sample carries under 70,000 clones, 71% of them seen once, and the ten largest clones take approximately 8.4%. Study-wide findings and caveats: A significant rise in TCR diversity was seen by C4D1 for CD4+ cells but not for CD8+ cells. Patients who responded completely had about the same baseline diversity as newly diagnosed patients.

The sequences come from peripheral blood mononuclear cells (PBMCs), collected before the second cycle of nivolumab. The chain couples TRBV15 to TRBJ2-7; possible D gene TRBD1, 5 bases. This sequence was found in a human donor with classical Hodgkin lymphoma. The CDR3 protein is CATSRDQGSLSYEQYF. Written as DNA, the CDR3 is TGTGCCACCAGCAGAGATCAGGGTTCCCTCTCCTACGAGCAGTACTTC.